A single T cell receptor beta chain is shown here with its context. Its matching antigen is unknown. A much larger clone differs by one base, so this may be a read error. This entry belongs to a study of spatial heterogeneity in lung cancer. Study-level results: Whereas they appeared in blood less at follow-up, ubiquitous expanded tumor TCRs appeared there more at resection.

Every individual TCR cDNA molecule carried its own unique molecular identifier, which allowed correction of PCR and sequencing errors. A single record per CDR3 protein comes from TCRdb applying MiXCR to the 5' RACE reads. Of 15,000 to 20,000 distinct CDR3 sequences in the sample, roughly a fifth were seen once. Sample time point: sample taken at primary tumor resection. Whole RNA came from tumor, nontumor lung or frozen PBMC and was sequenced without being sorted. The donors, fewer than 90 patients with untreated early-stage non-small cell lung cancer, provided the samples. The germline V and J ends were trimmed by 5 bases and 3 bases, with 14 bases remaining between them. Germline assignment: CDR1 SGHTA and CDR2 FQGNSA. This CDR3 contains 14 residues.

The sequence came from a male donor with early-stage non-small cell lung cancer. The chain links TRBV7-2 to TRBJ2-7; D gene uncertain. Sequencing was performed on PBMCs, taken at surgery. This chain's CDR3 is CASSPLRLGYEQYF. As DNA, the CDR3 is TGTGCCAGCAGCCCCCTGAGATTGGGCTACGAGCAGTACTTC.